One and the same sample provided the 5 T cell receptor beta chains below, sequenced in a study of CD8 T cells in ankylosing spondylitis. General study points: Within ankylosing spondylitis blood, a TCR beta motif made up of several highly homologous variants appeared to be characteristic.

For these TCRs, the target antigens are not known. TCRdb independently ran MiXCR on the 5' RACE reads; one entry per CDR3 protein. The data hold around 770,000 distinct CDR3 sequences, with around 20% observed a single time. The material sequenced was blood, either unsorted or a sorted T cell fraction (not recorded which). The receptors shown here come from a male donor with ankylosing spondylitis.

The rearrangement uses TRBV6-2 or TRBV6-3 and TRBJ2-3, with 8 bases lining up with TRBD2. The CDR3 is 14 residues long. Germline loops: CDR1 MNHEY, CDR2 SVGEGT. J lost 5 bases, V lost 6 bases, and 7 bases had no gene match. The CDR3 DNA is TGTGCCAGCAGGATAGCGGGACTCGGAGATACGCAGTATTTT. Its translation: CASRIAGLGDTQYF.

V gene TRBV29-1 combines with J gene TRBJ2-1; no clear D. V was pared by 0 bases and J by 14 bases, with 11 bases between. Germline lookup yields CDR1 SQVTM and CDR2 ANQGSEA. The CDR3 contains 11 residues. The CDR3 DNA reads as TGCAGCGTTGAAGAGGGCAGACAAGAGTTCTTC. It encodes CSVEEGRQEFF.

This clonotype has a single count. CDR3 in amino acids: CASSQYSSGSTETQYF. The CDR3 DNA reads as TGCGCCAGCAGCCAATATTCTAGCGGGAGTACGGAGACCCAGTACTTC. The V call is TRBV4-3, the J call TRBJ2-5, with 10 bases identical to TRBD2. Germline loops: CDR1 LGHNA, CDR2 YSLEER. Losses at the gene ends were 2 bases for V and 5 bases for J; bases not matched to a gene: 8. The CDR3 is 16 amino acids.

This clonotype has more than one count but fewer than ten. The rearrangement uses TRBV28 and TRBJ1-1; the match to TRBD1 covers 9 bases. The CDR3 runs 14 residues. Per germline, CDR1 MDHEN and CDR2 SYDVKM. Trimming at V came to 6 bases and at J to 4 bases, leaving 6 bases not matched to a gene. The CDR3 loop is CASSVYRGPTEAFF. The CDR3 DNA is TGTGCCAGCAGCGTCTACAGGGGGCCCACTGAAGCTTTCTTT. The variable domain in full, completed from reference TRBV28 and TRBJ1-1, reads DVKVTQSSRYLVKRTGEKVFLECVQDMDHENMFWYRQDPGLGLRLIYFSYDVKMKEKGDIPEGYSVSREKKERFSLILESASTNQTSMYLCASSVYRGPTEAFFGQGTRLTVV.

V gene TRBV4-2 combines with J gene TRBJ2-5; weak D call: TRBD2 (7 bases). Germline-derived CDR1 and CDR2 are LGHNA and YNFKEQ. CDR3 length: 17 residues. With 2 bases removed from V and 2 bases from J, the gap between germline ends came to 18 bases. CDR3 protein: CASSQRGGGGAQETQYF. The CDR3 region has the DNA TGTGCCAGCAGCCAAAGAGGAGGGGGGGGCGCACAAGAGACCCAGTACTTC.